This passage covers 22 T cell receptor beta chains from one sample sequenced in a study of blood T cell repertoires in COVID-19 (TCRdb year 2020). Libraries were constructed by the immunoSEQ multiplex PCR assay. The table was pulled from immuneACCESS by TCRdb, which kept in-frame rearrangements only. Such tables lose some clones; where checked, under half of the loss comes from unresolved V genes, and the rest has no known cause. The sample table shows nearly 200,000 clones, and 70% to 90% are seen once. The ten largest make up roughly 8.8% of the sample. The specimen was PBMCs or T cells enriched from blood (not recorded which). The origin of the receptors is a woman under 30 who had recovered from COVID-19.

V gene TRBV10-3 combines with J gene TRBJ2-7, with 9 bases lining up with TRBD1. This CDR3 is built from 12 residues. Germline V lookup: CDR1 ENHRY, CDR2 SYGVKD. V lost 10 bases to trimming and J lost 1 base; unmatched junction nucleotides: 2. The CDR3: CATTGGSYEQYF. DNA for the CDR3: TGTGCCACGACAGGGGGTTCCTACGAGCAGTACTTC.

The chain carries TRBV9 and TRBJ1-3; a possible D gene is TRBD1 (5 bases). V dropped 3 bases and J dropped 0 bases, with 16 bases sitting between them. Germline CDR1 reads SGDLS; CDR2 reads YYNGEE. The length of the CDR3 is 17 residues. The CDR3: CASSASGGGLSGNTIYF. The CDR3 region has the DNA TGTGCCAGCAGCGCCTCGGGCGGGGGACTCTCTGGAAACACCATATATTTT.

V gene TRBV2 combines with J gene TRBJ1-5; a possible D gene is TRBD1 (6 bases). In germline, CDR1 is SNHLY, CDR2 FYNNEI. The CDR3 sequence is 14 residues long. The V end was cut by 6 bases, the J end by 1 base, with 10 bases between. The CDR3 DNA is TGTGCCAGCAGCGTCAGGGGAAGCAATCAGCCCCAGCATTTT. It yields the protein CASSVRGSNQPQHF.

This chain uses TRBV18 with TRBJ1-5, with TRBD1 matching 7 bases. With 5 bases clipped from V and 4 bases from J, the junction kept 2 bases outside the gene matches. This CDR3 comprises 13 residues. Germline values: CDR1 KGHSH, CDR2 LQKENI. CDR3 nucleotide sequence: TGTGCCAGCTCATTGACAGGGAATCAGCCCCAGCATTTT. Translation: CASSLTGNQPQHF.

J is TRBJ2-2 and V is TRBV29-1, with D perhaps TRBD1 (6 bases). The germline gives CDR1 SQVTM, CDR2 ANQGSEA. This CDR3 has 13 amino acids. The V end lost 7 bases, the J end lost 1 base, and 10 bases lay between the germline ends. The CDR3 reads CSGGGQNTGELFF. In DNA, the CDR3 is TGCAGCGGAGGGGGACAGAACACCGGGGAGCTGTTTTTT.

V gene TRBV7-2 combines with J gene TRBJ1-5; D unresolved. V lost 1 base, J lost 6 bases, and 10 bases lay in between. CDR3 size: 14 residues. The germline CDR1 and CDR2 sequences are SGHTA and FQGNSA. DNA for the CDR3: TGTGCCAGCAGCTTAGATCCGGGGAGTCAGCCCCAGCATTTT. As protein: CASSLDPGSQPQHF.

The rearrangement joins TRBV30 to TRBJ1-1, with a possible D match to TRBD1 (6 bases). The germline CDR1 and CDR2 sequences are GTSNPN and SVGIG (reference sequence). This CDR3 comprises 14 residues. The V gene lost 4 bases and the J gene lost 2 bases, with 14 bases spanning the gap. Written as DNA, the CDR3 is TGTGCCTGGAATTTTGGGACACCAAACACTGAAGCTTTCTTT. This sequence encodes CAWNFGTPNTEAFF.

V and J are TRBV27 and TRBJ1-1; 8 positions agree with TRBD1. This CDR3 comprises 20 residues. Germline CDR1 and CDR2: MNHEY and SMNVEV (reference sequence). V gave up 6 bases and J gave up 3 bases; unmatched junction bases: 24. The CDR3 loop is CASSPLTRTGLGRGDTEAFF. For the CDR3, the DNA is TGTGCCAGCAGCCCCTTAACACGGACAGGGCTAGGGCGTGGGGACACTGAAGCTTTCTTT.

V and J are TRBV10-3 and TRBJ1-1, with TRBD1 matching 8 bases. Germline V gene sequence: CDR1 ENHRY, CDR2 SYGVKD. The CDR3 is made up of 14 amino acids. J was trimmed by 5 bases and V by 0 bases; bases with no gene match: 2. The CDR3 protein is CAISESGQGTEAFF. The CDR3 DNA reads as TGTGCCATCAGTGAGTCCGGACAGGGTACTGAAGCTTTCTTT.

This chain joins TRBV7-9 and TRBJ1-4; TRBD1 matches at 9 bases. Trimming removed 5 bases from V and 10 bases from J; junction bases left unmatched: 20. The CDR3 length is 18 residues. Germline loops: CDR1 SEHNR, CDR2 FQNEAQ (reference sequence). The CDR3 loop is CASSRLQGASLREGKLFF. The CDR3 DNA reads as TGTGCCAGCAGCCGCTTACAGGGGGCGAGTTTGCGAGAAGGAAAACTGTTTTTT.

This clone came up once. V usage is TRBV30 and J usage is TRBJ1-2; D gene uncertain. The V gene lost 7 bases and the J gene lost 8 bases, with 14 bases spanning the gap. This CDR3 has 11 residues. From germline, CDR1 is GTSNPN and CDR2 SVGIG (reference sequence). The CDR3 DNA sequence: TGTGCCTTCGGGAGGCAGCCAGGCTACACCTTC. The encoded protein is CAFGRQPGYTF.

The chain employs TRBV29-1 and TRBJ2-1; D is perhaps TRBD1 (5 bases). Looked up from germline, CDR1 is SQVTM and CDR2 is ANQGSEA. The CDR3 is made up of 12 amino acids. V was clipped by 7 bases and J by 3 bases, with 10 bases between them. The CDR3 coding sequence is TGCAGCGGGCGACAGTACTACAATGAGCAGTTCTTC. As protein: CSGRQYYNEQFF.

This clone was observed a single time. This chain links TRBV28 with TRBJ1-6; a weak D match, TRBD1 (6 bases). The length of the CDR3 is 15 residues. Per germline, CDR1 MDHEN and CDR2 SYDVKM. V was cut by 4 bases and J by 5 bases, with 12 bases left in between. CDR3 amino acids: CASSSIQGNNSPLHF. CDR3 coding DNA: TGTGCCAGCAGTTCAATACAGGGTAATAATTCACCCCTCCACTTT.

J is TRBJ1-2 and V is TRBV10-2, with 8 bases lining up with TRBD1. The CDR3 consists of 17 residues. Germline CDR1 reads WSHSY; CDR2 reads SAAADI. V lost 0 bases to trimming and J lost 5 bases; unmatched junction nucleotides: 11. In DNA, the CDR3 is TGCGCCAGCAGTGAGTCGATCCTCCGGACAGGGACATATGGCTACACCTTC. Translating it yields CASSESILRTGTYGYTF.

The rearrangement links TRBV24-1 to TRBJ1-2; 8 bases are a match to TRBD1. The CDR3 has 16 residues. V was pared by 3 bases and J by 6 bases, with 11 bases of the junction left unmatched. Per the germline V gene, CDR1 is KGHDR and CDR2 is SFDVKD. Written as DNA, the CDR3 is TGTGCCACCAGTGATAACAGGGGGGCCCTCGACCATGGCTACACCTTC. This codes for CATSDNRGALDHGYTF.

The chain recombines TRBV5-1 with TRBJ2-5; D might be TRBD1 (5 bases). V was trimmed by 2 bases and J by 0 bases, leaving 8 bases between them. Germline CDR1 is SGHRS and CDR2 is YFSETQ. CDR3 length: 14 residues. CDR3 sequence (DNA): TGCGCCAGCAGCTTACAGGCTAACCAAGAGACCCAGTACTTC. Protein: CASSLQANQETQYF. Full variable domain (missing parts from reference TRBV5-1 and TRBJ2-5): KAGVTQTPRYLIKTRGQQVTLSCSPISGHRSVSWYQQTPGQGLQFLFEYFSETQRNKGNFPGRFSGRQFSNSRSEMNVSTLELGDSALYLCASSLQANQETQYFGPGTRLLVL.

The rearrangement joins TRBV4-1 to TRBJ2-7, with 9 bases identical to TRBD1. V dropped 1 base and J dropped 4; count of bases not matched to a gene: 5. CDR3 length: 15 residues. Per the germline V gene, CDR1 is MGHRA and CDR2 is YSYEKL. In nucleotides, the CDR3 is TGCGCCAGCAGCCAAGGGGGGACAGGGTCTTACGAGCAGTACTTC. Its protein product is CASSQGGTGSYEQYF.

The chain has TRBV4-1 and TRBJ1-3; the D is unclear. Trimming pared 5 bases from V and 3 bases from J, leaving 14 bases between. The length of the CDR3 is 15 residues. CDR1 is MGHRA, CDR2 YSYEKL, per germline. The CDR3 nucleotides read TGCGCCAGCAGCGATGAGCGAGTGATTGGAAACACCATATATTTT. This gives the protein CASSDERVIGNTIYF.

This sequence joins TRBV6-5 and TRBJ1-4; no clear D. V was trimmed by 8 bases and J by 3 bases, leaving 10 bases between them. The CDR3 sequence is 13 residues long. CDR1 is MNHEY and CDR2 is SVGAGI in the germline V gene. The CDR3 nucleotides are TGTGCCAGCGAGGCCGGCCCTAATGAAAAACTGTTTTTT. This encodes CASEAGPNEKLFF.

V gene TRBV15 combines with J gene TRBJ1-6; 7 positions agree with TRBD1. Germline V lookup: CDR1 LNHNV, CDR2 YYDKDF (reference sequence). After removal of 0 bases from V and 9 bases from J, the junction contained 5 bases not matched to a gene. This CDR3 has 15 amino acids. CDR3 in DNA: TGTGCCACCAGCAGAGATAAGGGGGCGGGTTCACCCCTCCACTTT. Translating gives CATSRDKGAGSPLHF. Complete variable domain (other parts from reference TRBV15 and TRBJ1-6): DAMVIQNPRYQVTQFGKPVTLSCSQTLNHNVMYWYQQKSSQAPKLLFHYYDKDFNNEADTPDNFQSRRPNTSFCFLDIRSPGLGDTAMYLCATSRDKGAGSPLHFGNGTRLTVT.

The chain links TRBV6-5 to TRBJ2-1; 7 nucleotides align to TRBD1. The CDR3 is made up of 12 amino acids. The germline V gene has CDR1 MNHEY and CDR2 SVGAGI. V trimming: 7 bases; J trimming: 8 bases; junction bases outside the gene matches: 5. The chain's CDR3 is CASNTGAYEQFF. Written as DNA, the CDR3 is TGTGCCAGCAATACAGGGGCATATGAGCAGTTCTTC.

This clone was seen a single time. The rearrangement joins TRBV5-8 to TRBJ1-5; perhaps TRBD1 as D (6 bases). The CDR3 extends over 14 amino acids. The V end was cut by 2 bases, the J end by 4 bases, with 10 bases between. Germline V gives CDR1 SGHTS, CDR2 YDEGEE. The CDR3 DNA follows: TGTGCCAGCAGCTTCGGGGGGGCAAATCAGCCCCAGCATTTT. Protein: CASSFGGANQPQHF.